A selection of T cell receptor beta chains follows, all from one sample in a study of T-cell memory formation after mild COVID-19. Using its own MiXCR run on the 5' RACE reads, TCRdb lists one record per CDR3 protein. Among around 250,000 distinct CDR3 sequences, around 15% were seen once, and the ten largest hold about 23%. The sample taken for sequencing was PBMCs or a T cell subset sorted from them (not recorded which). The receptors derive from a young man who had mild COVID-19 (a few samples of this study predate the infection). Cell type and time point are not known. CDR3s include the opening cysteine and the closing phenylalanine or tryptophan. The D gene is left open where the match is weak. Where a row states a size, it is once, few, many or the class of an expanded clone; other rows omit it.

v_call: TRBV2; d_call: NA; j_call: TRBJ2-7; clone_size: NA; cdr3_nt: TGTGCCAGCAGTGAAACCTACGAGCAGTACTTC; cdr3_aa: CASSETYEQYF
v_call: TRBV7-9; d_call: NA; j_call: TRBJ2-1; clone_size: few; cdr3_nt: TGTGCCAGCAGCGAACACCGGACAAAGCCCCCCTACAATGAGCAGTTCTTC; cdr3_aa: CASSEHRTKPPYNEQFF
v_call: TRBV19; d_call: NA; j_call: TRBJ2-3; clone_size: NA; cdr3_nt: TGTGCCAGTACCCCCGGCCTCGCTGGCACAGATACGCAGTATTTT; cdr3_aa: CASTPGLAGTDTQYF
v_call: TRBV20-1; d_call: NA; j_call: TRBJ1-3; clone_size: few; cdr3_nt: TGCAGTGCTGCGGACCGCGGAAACACCATATATTTT; cdr3_aa: CSAADRGNTIYF
v_call: TRBV5-1; d_call: NA; j_call: TRBJ1-6; clone_size: NA; cdr3_nt: TGCGCCAGCACCACCGAGGGGCTTTCACCCCTCCACTTT; cdr3_aa: CASTTEGLSPLHF
v_call: TRBV20-1; d_call: NA; j_call: TRBJ2-2; clone_size: NA; cdr3_nt: TGCAGTGCTAGCCCCTCGGACAGTCACCGGGAGCTGTTTTTT; cdr3_aa: CSASPSDSHRELFF
v_call: TRBV2; d_call: NA; j_call: TRBJ2-5; clone_size: NA; cdr3_nt: TGTGCCAGCAGTGAGCATTTAGGGGGTCGAGAGACCCAGTACTTC; cdr3_aa: CASSEHLGGRETQYF
v_call: TRBV10-1; d_call: TRBD2; j_call: TRBJ2-1; clone_size: NA; cdr3_nt: TGCGCCAGCAGTGGCAGGACTAGCGGGGGGGCCAGCGATGAGCAGTTCTTC; cdr3_aa: CASSGRTSGGASDEQFF
v_call: TRBV6-1; d_call: TRBD2; j_call: TRBJ2-1; clone_size: NA; cdr3_nt: TGTGCCACCGGACTAGCGGGGGGCAATGAGCAGTTCTTC; cdr3_aa: CATGLAGGNEQFF
v_call: TRBV9; d_call: NA; j_call: TRBJ1-6; clone_size: NA; cdr3_nt: TGTGCCAGCAGCGCCGAGGGGGAGGACCCCAGGGATAATTCACCCCTCCACTTT; cdr3_aa: CASSAEGEDPRDNSPLHF
v_call: TRBV18; d_call: NA; j_call: TRBJ2-6; clone_size: NA; cdr3_nt: TGTGCCAGCTCACCACCGGTCGAGGGGTCGGGGGCCAACGTCCTGACTTTC; cdr3_aa: CASSPPVEGSGANVLTF
v_call: TRBV18; d_call: NA; j_call: TRBJ2-3; clone_size: NA; cdr3_nt: TGTGCCAGCTCACCATGGACAGCCACAGATACGCAGTATTTT; cdr3_aa: CASSPWTATDTQYF
v_call: TRBV27; d_call: TRBD2; j_call: TRBJ2-5; clone_size: many; cdr3_nt: TGTGCCAGCAGTTTATTGGCGGGGGGGCTTTTCAGAGAGACCCAGTACTTC; cdr3_aa: CASSLLAGGLFRETQYF
v_call: TRBV4-3; d_call: NA; j_call: TRBJ1-1; clone_size: NA; cdr3_nt: TGCGCCAGCAGCCAAGATTCGCAGGGGAGCACTGAAGCTTTCTTT; cdr3_aa: CASSQDSQGSTEAFF
v_call: TRBV3-1; d_call: TRBD2; j_call: TRBJ2-3; clone_size: NA; cdr3_nt: TGTGCCAGCAGCCAAACCAGCGGGGGAGATCACGAATTCACAGATACGCAGTATTTT; cdr3_aa: CASSQTSGGDHEFTDTQYF
v_call: TRBV27; d_call: NA; j_call: TRBJ1-6; clone_size: NA; cdr3_nt: TGTGCCAGCAGTTTCCCAGGGGATAATTCACCCCTCCACTTT; cdr3_aa: CASSFPGDNSPLHF
v_call: TRBV27; d_call: TRBD2; j_call: TRBJ2-1; clone_size: few; cdr3_nt: TGTGCCAGCAGGCGGACTAGCGGGGGGGCCTTCGATGAGCAGTTCTTC; cdr3_aa: CASRRTSGGAFDEQFF
v_call: TRBV30; d_call: NA; j_call: TRBJ2-7; clone_size: few; cdr3_nt: TGTGCCTGGAGTGTACTAACCGCCGAGCAGTACTTC; cdr3_aa: CAWSVLTAEQYF
v_call: TRBV29-1; d_call: NA; j_call: TRBJ2-1; clone_size: many; cdr3_nt: TGCAGCGTACCCCGGGACACCTCGGGTGAGCAGTTCTTC; cdr3_aa: CSVPRDTSGEQFF